Below are 22 T cell receptor beta chains sequenced from a single sample in a study of post-analysis software for immune sequencing data. Regarding the study as a whole: Controls had lower frequencies than patients of about 5 TRBV segments, which included TRBV5-6, TRBV5-1 and TRBV20-1.

These receptors' targets are unknown. Tagging with unique molecular identifiers was a feature of the TCR beta cDNA libraries. Each CDR3 protein gets one entry after TCRdb re-called the PCR reads with MiXCR. The table records about 770,000 distinct CDR3 sequences, roughly 46% of them present only once. Material for sequencing was blood. The receptors stem from a girl between 5 and 17 years old with multiple sclerosis.

J is TRBJ2-5 and V is TRBV10-2, with D hard to call. Germline CDR1 WSHSY, CDR2 SAAADI. The CDR3 runs 11 residues. V was trimmed by 6 bases and J by 7 bases, leaving 9 bases between them. The CDR3 DNA is TGCGCCAGCAGCGGACCAGGGACCCAGTACTTC. This encodes CASSGPGTQYF.

In regard to this clonotype: The conserved closing phenylalanine or tryptophan is absent in this CDR3, likely reflecting a read error. V and J are TRBV12-3 or TRBV12-4 and TRBJ2-5; TRBD2 agrees at 8 bases. Unmatched junction bases numbered 8, after V lost 3 bases and J lost 5 bases. The CDR3 loop spans 15 amino acids. The CDR3 coding sequence is TGTGCCAGCAGTTTGGCGGGAGGCTTGGGGGAGACCCAGTACCTC. Its translation: CASSLAGGLGETQYL.

The chain combines TRBV12-3 or TRBV12-4 with TRBJ2-5; the D is unclear. The germline V and J ends were trimmed by 2 bases and 11 bases, with 12 bases remaining between them. The CDR3 loop spans 12 amino acids. In DNA, the CDR3 is TGTGCCAGCAGTTTATCCGGGTTTGAGCAGTACTTC. Translation: CASSLSGFEQYF.

The rearrangement joins TRBV5-5 to TRBJ2-3; 8 bases line up with TRBD1. V trimming: 5 bases; J trimming: 4 bases; junction bases outside the gene matches: 3. The V gene's germline CDR1 is SGHKS and CDR2 YYEKEE (reference sequence). There are 13 residues in the CDR3. Here the CDR3 DNA reads TGTGCCAGCAGGGCGACAGGGGCAGATACGCAGTATTTT. Amino acid sequence: CASRATGADTQYF. Full variable domain (outside the CDR3, taken from reference TRBV5-5 and TRBJ2-3): DAGVTQSPTHLIKTRGQQVTLRCSPISGHKSVSWYQQVLGQGPQFIFQYYEKEERGRGNFPDRFSARQFPNYSSELNVNALLLGDSALYLCASRATGADTQYFGPGTRLTVL.

This rearrangement joins TRBV7-9 to TRBJ1-1; tentatively, D is TRBD1 (5 bases). Deletions cut 5 bases from V and 0 bases from J, with 13 bases between. There are 15 residues in the CDR3. Germline lookup yields CDR1 SEHNR and CDR2 FQNEAQ (reference sequence). The CDR3 sequence: CASSPSTGVNTEAFF. The CDR3 nucleotides read TGTGCCAGCAGCCCCTCAACGGGGGTGAACACTGAAGCTTTCTTT.

The chain joins TRBV12-3 or TRBV12-4 to TRBJ1-4; D possibly corresponds to TRBD1 (6 bases). V lost 2 bases and J lost 5, with 12 bases in between. The length of the CDR3 is 15 residues. CDR3 protein: CASSLRGANNEKLFF. CDR3 nucleotides: TGTGCCAGCAGTTTAAGGGGGGCCAACAATGAAAAACTGTTTTTT.

The table lists this clonotype with a count of one. The rearrangement uses TRBV13 and TRBJ2-7; 8 bases are shared with TRBD2. J gave up 3 bases and V 5 bases, and 12 bases lay outside the gene matches. The CDR3 totals 16 residues. From germline, CDR1 is PRHDT and CDR2 FYEKMQ (reference sequence). Written as DNA, the CDR3 is TGTGCCAGCAGCCCAACTTCGAGCGGGAGTGGCTACGAGCAGTACTTC. This translates into CASSPTSSGSGYEQYF.

This clonotype was seen ten or more times. The J gene is TRBJ1-2, the V gene TRBV6-5, with a tentative D call TRBD1 (5 bases). Deletions cut 2 bases from V and 5 bases from J, with 9 bases between. CDR3 length: 13 residues. The germline V gene has CDR1 MNHEY and CDR2 SVGAGI. CDR3 amino acids: CASSYGGGYGYTF. CDR3 bases: TGTGCCAGCAGTTACGGGGGGGGATATGGCTACACCTTC.

The chain joins TRBV5-6 to TRBJ2-4; 8 nucleotides line up with TRBD1. The J call may be wrong; the DNA end is better matched by TRBJ2-7. The CDR3 spans 15 residues. CDR1 is SGHDT and CDR2 is YYEEEE in the germline V gene. The CDR3 DNA reads TGTGCCAGCAGCCCGCTTACAGGGGGTACCTACGAGCAGTACTTC. Amino acid sequence: CASSPLTGGTYEQYF.

The V and J genes are TRBV11-2 and TRBJ2-3; D possibly corresponds to TRBD1 (5 bases). The germline CDR1 and CDR2 sequences are SGHAT and FQNNGV. This CDR3 is 13 amino acids long. The V end was cut by 4 bases, the J end by 6 bases, with 11 bases between. The DNA for the CDR3 is TGTGCCAGCAGCTCCCCAGGGTCGGATACGCAGTATTTT. Residues: CASSSPGSDTQYF.

The chain employs TRBV13 and TRBJ2-5, with a possible D match to TRBD2 (6 bases). Trimming stripped 5 bases from V and 5 bases from J, with 15 bases between. Germline CDR1 and CDR2: PRHDT and FYEKMQ (reference sequence). This CDR3 contains 14 residues. CDR3 sequence (DNA): TGTGCCAGCAGCCAGCCGGGAGTAAAGGAGACCCAGTACTTC. Translated: CASSQPGVKETQYF.

The V call is TRBV20-1, the J call TRBJ2-1, with D uncertain. The V end lost 0 bases, the J end lost 5 bases, and 2 bases lay between the germline ends. Per the germline V gene, CDR1 is DFQATT and CDR2 is SNEGSKA (reference sequence). The CDR3 contains 11 residues. CDR3 loop: CSAREDNEQFF. The CDR3 coding sequence is TGCAGTGCTAGAGAAGACAATGAGCAGTTCTTC.

V gene TRBV20-1 combines with J gene TRBJ2-1, with D perhaps TRBD2 (6 bases). CDR3 size: 16 residues. The germline V and J ends were trimmed by 0 bases and 4 bases, with 16 bases remaining between them. CDR1 and CDR2 from the germline V gene are DFQATT and SNEGSKA (reference sequence). CDR3 coding DNA: TGCAGTGCTAGAGATGGTGGGCGGGGCCAGTACAATGAGCAGTTCTTC. Protein: CSARDGGRGQYNEQFF.

This chain connects TRBV6-6 to TRBJ1-2; 8 bases line up with TRBD1. The CDR3 is made up of 15 amino acids. Germline loops: CDR1 MNHNY, CDR2 SVGAGI (reference sequence). V lost 5 bases and J lost 0; bases outside the gene matches: 5. The CDR3 bases are TGTGCCAGCAGTATCGGGACAGGCCCTAACTATGGCTACACCTTC. Protein: CASSIGTGPNYGYTF.

The chain is built from TRBV9 and TRBJ1-2, with unresolved D. Looked up from germline, CDR1 is SGDLS and CDR2 is YYNGEE. V was trimmed by 0 bases and J by 8 bases, leaving 14 bases between them. The CDR3 has 14 residues. This CDR3 reads CASSVGAALGGYTF. The CDR3 DNA is TGTGCCAGCAGCGTAGGGGCGGCCCTCGGAGGCTACACCTTC.

This chain joins TRBV19 and TRBJ2-5; 11 positions match TRBD2. The ends lost 3 bases at V and 1 base at J; junction bases unmatched: 4. Germline lookup yields CDR1 LNHDA and CDR2 SQIVND (reference sequence). The CDR3 length is 16 residues. The CDR3 sequence is CASSIGGTSGQETQYF. The DNA for the CDR3 is TGTGCCAGTAGTATTGGCGGGACTAGCGGCCAAGAGACCCAGTACTTC.

The chain uses TRBV28 and TRBJ1-6, with D maybe TRBD1 (6 bases). The ends were cut back, 2 bases at V and 8 bases at J, with 13 bases in the middle. Germline CDR1 MDHEN, CDR2 SYDVKM. The CDR3 runs 15 residues. CDR3 protein: CASSLGTFRDSPLHF. The CDR3 DNA is TGTGCCAGCAGTTTAGGGACATTCCGGGATTCACCCCTCCACTTT.

This clonotype was counted a few times. The junction differs from germline at one of its ends, possibly a read error. J is TRBJ2-2 and V is TRBV12-5; 9 nucleotides match TRBD2. The CDR3 spans 18 residues. Looked up from germline, CDR1 is LGHNT and CDR2 is FRNRAP. The CDR3 region is CASGLVLGTSRITGERFF. CDR3 DNA: TGTGCTAGTGGTTTGGTACTTGGGACTAGCAGAATCACCGGGGAGCGGTTTTTT. Looking up the rest from reference TRBV12-5 and TRBJ2-2 gives the full variable domain: DARVTQTPRHKVTEMGQEVTMRCQPILGHNTVFWYRQTMMQGLELLAYFRNRAPLDDSGMPKDRFSAEMPDATLATLKIQPSEPRDSAVYFCASGLVLGTSRITGERFFGEGSRLTVL.

The chain combines TRBV6-2 or TRBV6-3 with TRBJ1-1; D might be TRBD1 (6 bases). Trimming removed 6 bases from V and 2 bases from J, with 19 bases in between. CDR3 length equals 16 residues. Germline-derived CDR1 and CDR2 are MNHEY and SVGEGT. This chain's CDR3 is CASSAPGTLRNTEAFF. CDR3 nucleotides: TGTGCCAGCAGCGCACCCGGGACACTTAGAAACACTGAAGCTTTCTTT.

The chain combines TRBV7-2 with TRBJ2-7; no definite D call. The length of the CDR3 is 15 residues. Trimming removed 1 base at V and 3 bases at J, with 13 bases between. Germline-derived CDR1 and CDR2 are SGHTA and FQGNSA. CDR3 DNA sequence: TGTGCCAGCAGCTTAGGGGCCGTAGGGCTCTACGAGCAGTACTTC. As protein: CASSLGAVGLYEQYF.

The gene calls are TRBV7-9 and TRBJ2-3; 12 bases match TRBD2. After removal of 3 bases from V and 6 bases from J, the junction contained 13 bases not matched to a gene. The CDR3 is 18 residues long. Germline CDR1 and CDR2: SEHNR and FQNEAQ (reference sequence). The CDR3: CASSFLRTSGTDGDTQYF. The CDR3 DNA reads TGTGCCAGCAGCTTCCTACGGACTAGCGGGACCGATGGGGATACGCAGTATTTT.

The chain links TRBV9 to TRBJ2-3; D uncertain. In germline, CDR1 is SGDLS, CDR2 YYNGEE. The CDR3 is made up of 12 amino acids. V lost 3 bases and J lost 6, with 8 bases in between. This CDR3 is CASSESQDTQYF. CDR3 DNA: TGTGCCAGCAGCGAAAGTCAGGATACGCAGTATTTT.